The present T cell receptor (beta chain) was sequenced within a study of CD8 T cells in Susac syndrome. Study details: At blood draw, Susac syndrome patients were therapy-naive, on corticosteroids, or on intravenous immunoglobulin alone. Study outcomes and limitations: The study recognized that the number of individuals in its TCR sequencing and HLA analysis was relatively small.

Reverse transcription of about 0.45 to 1 ug RNA was carried out with random hexamers. Using its own MiXCR run on the immunoSEQ multiplex PCR reads, TCRdb lists one record per CDR3 protein. The sample holds about 130,000 distinct CDR3 sequences, 85% to 95% seen once. Fulfillment of recently defined diagnostic criteria for definite or probable disease was shown by the patients with Susac syndrome. Both CD4+ and CD8+ T cells were negatively isolated, and TEMRA cells underwent FACS enrichment. In the case of this clonotype: Its antigen is still unknown.

Germline CDR1 MNHEY, CDR2 SVGAGI. V lost 5 bases, J lost 4 bases, and 11 bases lay in between. This CDR3 contains 13 residues. The sequencing sample was made of CD8+ T cells from PBMCs. This TCR came from a human donor with Susac syndrome. The V call is TRBV6-5, the J call TRBJ2-5; a weak D match, TRBD1 (6 bases). CDR3 coding DNA: TGTGCCAGCAGTAACCCGACAGGAGAGACCCAGTACTTC. Amino acid sequence: CASSNPTGETQYF.